This T cell receptor (beta chain) was found in a study of T-cell reconstitution after alpha-beta-depleted transplantation in children. This clonotype was detected many times. Preparation of the TCRbeta library used unique molecular identifiers. TCRdb fed the PCR reads into MiXCR, producing one record per CDR3 protein. The sample contains 100,000 or so distinct CDR3 sequences, approximately 8% of which appear only once. V trimming: 5 bases; J trimming: 0 bases; junction bases outside the gene matches: 13. Germline CDR1 is SGHVS and CDR2 is FNYEAQ. This CDR3 has 18 residues. Here the sequenced sample was PBMCs, taken before TCRalphabeta/CD19-depleted stem cell transplant. The chain recombines TRBV7-6 with TRBJ1-3, with 7 bases fitting TRBD1. This sequence originates from a boy aged 2 to 10 with acute lymphoblastic leukemia, due to receive a stem cell transplant. Here the CDR3 reads CASSPHSTGPTSGNTIYF. In nucleotides, the CDR3 is TGTGCCAGCAGCCCACACTCGACAGGGCCAACCTCTGGAAACACCATATATTTT.